One and the same sample provided the 18 T cell receptor beta chains below, sequenced in a study of regulatory T cells in long-lasting Graves disease. Regarding time point: newly diagnosed GD, antithyroid drugs for less than 3 months. There was RNA extracted from PBMCs, and the TCR library was made from it. CDR3 regions were amplified by Arm-PCR using iRepertoire HTBI primers to build TCR beta libraries. One entry per CDR3 protein results from TCRdb running MiXCR on the multiplex PCR reads. The data contain over 300,000 distinct CDR3 sequences, roughly a sixth of them singletons. The sample consisted of peripheral blood mononuclear cells (PBMCs), taken at new diagnosis, from a patient treated with antithyroid drugs. The origin of the receptors is a female donor with Graves disease.

This clonotype appeared a few times. The chain is built from TRBV6-1 and TRBJ1-6; TRBD1 might be the D (5 bases). The germline V and J ends were trimmed by 7 bases and 7 bases, with 11 bases remaining between them. The CDR3 loop spans 13 amino acids. Per germline, CDR1 MNHNS and CDR2 SASEGT. CDR3 bases: TGTGCCAGCACCCGGGACCGGAATTCACCCCTCCACTTT. Its translation: CASTRDRNSPLHF.

In the case of this clonotype: This may stem from a read error, because a much larger clone lies one nucleotide away. The V gene is TRBV20-1, the J gene TRBJ2-3, with 9 bases identical to TRBD2. The tail of the sequence fits TRBJ2-1 better, so the J call may be wrong. Germline CDR1 is DFQATT and CDR2 is SNEGSKA (reference sequence). This CDR3 comprises 15 residues. CDR3 amino acids: CSAKWGGRVWHEQFF. CDR3 nucleotides: TGCAGTGCTAAGTGGGGCGGGAGGGTTTGGCACGAGCAGTTCTTC.

This clonotype was counted at least ten times. The rearrangement joins TRBV20-1 to TRBJ2-5, with D possibly being TRBD1 (7 bases). Germline V gives CDR1 DFQATT, CDR2 SNEGSKA (reference sequence). The V end was cut by 3 bases, the J end by 5 bases, with 19 bases between. The CDR3 is 15 amino acids. CDR3 DNA sequence: TGCAGTGCTAGCCCCGTAAAGGGGGCGGGGGAGACCCAGTACTTC. Protein sequence: CSASPVKGAGETQYF.

This clonotype occurred many times. V gene TRBV6-1 combines with J gene TRBJ1-2; 10 bases agree with TRBD1. CDR1 is MNHNS and CDR2 is SASEGT in the germline V gene. The CDR3 extends over 18 amino acids. The V segment lost 3 bases and the J segment 2 bases; nucleotides outside the gene matches: 12. The CDR3 sequence: CASSDRNFGQGGNYGYTF. For the CDR3, the DNA is TGTGCCAGCAGTGATCGAAACTTCGGACAGGGGGGGAACTATGGCTACACCTTC.

About this clonotype itself: This may come from a read error, since a much larger clone is one base off. The chain has TRBV27 and TRBJ2-1; D is possibly TRBD2 (5 bases). Trimming left V 8 bases short and J 5 bases short, with 16 bases between. This CDR3 has 14 amino acids. Germline CDR1 MNHEY, CDR2 SMNVEV (reference sequence). CDR3 nucleotide sequence: TGTGCCAGCGGAACTATTCGGCGGGACAATGAGCAGTTCTTC. Translating gives CASGTIRRDNEQFF.

This clonotype was seen ten or more times. The rearrangement uses TRBV10-1 and TRBJ2-2; TRBD2 matches 14 bases. CDR3 length: 17 amino acids. Trimming at V came to 6 bases and at J to 0 bases, leaving 3 bases not matched to a gene. The germline CDR1 and CDR2 sequences are WNHNN and SYGVQD (reference sequence). CDR3 sequence (DNA): TGCGCCAGCAGCCGGGGACTAGCGGGAGCGAACACCGGGGAGCTGTTTTTT. This sequence encodes CASSRGLAGANTGELFF.

V and J are TRBV27 and TRBJ2-1; a possible D gene is TRBD1 (6 bases). Germline values: CDR1 MNHEY, CDR2 SMNVEV (reference sequence). The CDR3 totals 16 residues. The V end lost 5 bases, the J end lost 5 bases, and 19 bases lay between the germline ends. The CDR3 protein is CASSPITGPIHNEQFF. The CDR3 bases are TGTGCCAGCAGTCCCATAACAGGGCCTATCCACAATGAGCAGTTCTTC.

This clonotype was observed a few times. This chain links TRBV9 with TRBJ1-1, with 7 nucleotides matching TRBD1. Germline V gene lookup returns CDR1 SGDLS and CDR2 YYNGEE. J gave up 7 bases and V 4 bases, and 16 bases lay outside the gene matches. CDR3 length equals 16 residues. CDR3 sequence reads: CASSPKGTEMTSEAFF. CDR3 sequence (DNA): TGTGCCAGCAGCCCCAAAGGGACAGAGATGACAAGTGAAGCTTTCTTT.

This clonotype has ten or more counts. The chain recombines TRBV12-3 or TRBV12-4 with TRBJ2-5; 7 bases line up with TRBD2. The CDR3 is 14 residues long. The V segment lost 5 bases and the J segment 5 bases; nucleotides outside the gene matches: 8. CDR3 sequence: CASSGFVGGETQYF. CDR3 DNA sequence: TGTGCCAGCAGTGGTTTCGTGGGAGGGGAGACCCAGTACTTC.

This clonotype has more than one count but fewer than ten. The chain recombines TRBV12-3 or TRBV12-4 with TRBJ2-5; D is unresolved. This CDR3 region has 12 residues. Trimming took off 8 bases at V and 4 bases at J, with 11 bases between the two ends. CDR3 bases: TGTGCCAGCCTCGGAAACGGAGAGACCCAGTACTTC. This sequence encodes CASLGNGETQYF.

V and J are TRBV28 and TRBJ1-2; 9 bases are a match to TRBD1. V gave up 10 bases and J gave up 8 bases; unmatched junction bases: 11. This CDR3 has 13 amino acids. In germline, CDR1 is MDHEN, CDR2 SYDVKM. For the CDR3, the DNA is TGTGCCATCGAAACAGGGGGCGCTTACGGCTACACCTTC. This encodes CAIETGGAYGYTF.

This clonotype was recorded at least ten times. This chain links TRBV12-3 or TRBV12-4 with TRBJ2-1; D remains unclear. V lost 3 bases, J lost 9 bases, and 6 bases lay in between. The CDR3 contains 11 residues. CDR3 loop: CASSFIGEQFF. CDR3 in DNA: TGTGCCAGCAGTTTTATCGGTGAGCAGTTCTTC.

This clonotype was observed a single time. The chain joins TRBV11-2 to TRBJ2-2; 15 positions agree with TRBD2. V shed 5 bases and J 4 bases; nucleotides not matched to a gene: 2. The length of the CDR3 is 16 residues. The germline V gene encodes CDR1 SGHAT and CDR2 FQNNGV. For the CDR3, the DNA is TGTGCCAGCAGCATGGGACTAGCGGGAGGCACCGGGGAGCTGTTTTTT. Translating it yields CASSMGLAGGTGELFF.

V and J are TRBV14 and TRBJ2-7, with D unresolved. Between the trimmed V and J ends, which lost 2 bases and 2 bases, there was a span of 16 bases. Germline V gene lookup returns CDR1 SGHDN and CDR2 FVKESK. The CDR3 spans 16 residues. DNA of the CDR3: TGTGCCAGCAGCCAACCCCCGGACGGTTCCGCCTACGAGCAGTACTTC. This codes for CASSQPPDGSAYEQYF.

The chain links TRBV20-1 to TRBJ2-7; D is ambiguous. CDR1 is DFQATT, CDR2 SNEGSKA, per germline (reference sequence). This CDR3 region has 13 residues. The V gene lost 6 bases and the J gene lost 2 bases, with 14 bases spanning the gap. The CDR3 spells CSATELRTYEQYF. DNA of the CDR3: TGCAGTGCCACCGAACTCAGAACCTACGAGCAGTACTTC.

This clonotype was counted at least ten times. The chain uses TRBV7-8 and TRBJ1-5; a weak D match, TRBD1 (5 bases). V lost 1 base and J lost 7, with 17 bases in between. This CDR3 is built from 16 residues. Germline CDR1 is SGHVS and CDR2 is FQNEAQ. The CDR3 reads CASSLEGKGSKQPQHF. The CDR3, as DNA: TGTGCCAGCAGCTTAGAGGGGAAGGGATCGAAACAGCCCCAGCATTTT.

Regarding this clonotype: This could be a read error, since a much larger clone is one nucleotide away. The CDR3 reads CATSRDQWARGLFF. For the CDR3, the DNA is TGTGCCACCAGCAGAGATCAGTGGGCCAGGGGGTTGTTTTTT. The rearrangement uses TRBV15 and TRBJ1-4, with 7 bases lining up with TRBD1. This CDR3 is built from 14 residues. CDR1 and CDR2 from the germline V gene are LNHNV and YYDKDF (reference sequence). Trimming at V came to 0 bases and at J to 15 bases, leaving 10 bases not matched to a gene.

The table lists this clonotype with a few counts. J is TRBJ1-6 and V is TRBV6-2 or TRBV6-3; no firm D call. With 10 bases removed from V and 11 bases from J, the gap between germline ends came to 15 bases. The CDR3 has 12 residues. Germline V lookup: CDR1 MNHEY, CDR2 SVGEGT. The CDR3 reads CATQTVHPPLHF. The CDR3 DNA sequence: TGTGCCACCCAAACGGTCCACCCACCCCTCCACTTT.